Shown below are 19 T cell receptor beta chains from a single sample sequenced in a study of blood T cell repertoires in COVID-19. Sequencing was performed with immunoSEQ multiplex PCR; in TCRdb, only in-frame clones are kept and a portion is missing. The data hold 120,000 or so clones, with around 89% observed a single time. The sequenced sample consisted of peripheral blood. The receptors were sampled from a man aged 70 or older with active or convalescent COVID-19.

This chain links TRBV7-9 with TRBJ1-4, with 8 nucleotides matching TRBD1. CDR3 length: 13 residues. Trimming cost V 3 bases and J 13 bases; bases outside gene matches: 7. Looked up from germline, CDR1 is SEHNR and CDR2 is FQNEAQ (reference sequence). The DNA for the CDR3 is TGTGCCAGCAGCTTGGGAGGACAGGGTAGACTGTTTTTT. Translation gives CASSLGGQGRLFF.

In its sample, this clone was seen once. The chain combines TRBV5-1 with TRBJ1-4; D may be TRBD1 (5 bases). CDR1 is SGHRS and CDR2 is YFSETQ in the germline V gene. The CDR3 extends over 14 amino acids. The V end lost 0 bases, the J end lost 8 bases, and 11 bases lay between the germline ends. CDR3 protein: CASSLAGSGEKLFF. The CDR3 DNA sequence: TGCGCCAGCAGCTTGGCAGGGTCTGGAGAAAAACTGTTTTTT.

V and J are TRBV18 and TRBJ2-1; 7 bases map to TRBD2. V lost 2 bases, J lost 3 bases, and 7 bases stayed unmatched. The CDR3 loop spans 16 amino acids. Germline V CDR1 and CDR2: KGHSH, LQKENI. The CDR3 DNA reads as TGTGCCAGCTCACCATCCCTAGCGGAGATCTACAATGAGCAGTTCTTC. Translating it yields CASSPSLAEIYNEQFF. The full variable domain, in which reference TRBV18 and TRBJ2-1 provide the parts outside the CDR3, is NAGVMQNPRHLVRRRGQEARLRCSPMKGHSHVYWYRQLPEEGLKFMVYLQKENIIDESGMPKERFSAEFPKEGPSILRIQQVVRGDSAAYFCASSPSLAEIYNEQFFGPGTRLTVL.

The chain has TRBV4-1 and TRBJ2-5, with D unresolved. V was clipped by 0 bases and J by 5 bases, with 10 bases between them. The CDR3 covers 14 residues. Germline V CDR1 and CDR2: MGHRA, YSYEKL. The CDR3 protein is CASSQDEDGETQYF. DNA of the CDR3: TGCGCCAGCAGCCAAGATGAGGATGGGGAGACCCAGTACTTC.

The sample holds one count of this clone. The V call is TRBV3-1 (or the pseudogene TRBV3-2), the J call TRBJ2-5; weak D call: TRBD1 (6 bases). This CDR3 contains 14 residues. The germline V gene encodes CDR1 LGHDT and CDR2 YNNKEL (reference sequence). V was trimmed by 2 bases and J by 1 base, leaving 8 bases between them. The CDR3 region has the DNA TGTGCCAGCAGCCAAAGGGGGACCCAAGAGACCCAGTACTTC. It is translated as CASSQRGTQETQYF.

The genes are TRBV19 and TRBJ1-5; TRBD1 matches at 7 bases. The trim removed 5 bases at V and 1 base at J, leaving 5 bases unmatched. The CDR3 totals 15 residues. Per the germline V gene, CDR1 is LNHDA and CDR2 is SQIVND (reference sequence). CDR3 coding DNA: TGTGCCAGTAGTCTCCGACAGGGCAGCAATCAGCCCCAGCATTTT. This codes for CASSLRQGSNQPQHF.

The chain is built from TRBV28 and TRBJ2-1; 15 bases are a match to TRBD2. This CDR3 is built from 19 residues. The ends lost 6 bases at V and 0 bases at J; junction bases unmatched: 9. The germline V gene encodes CDR1 MDHEN and CDR2 SYDVKM. The CDR3 DNA sequence: TGTGCCAGCAGGGCAATAGGGACTAGCGGGAGGATCTCCTACAATGAGCAGTTCTTC. It translates to CASRAIGTSGRISYNEQFF.

The CDR3 DNA sequence: TGTGCCTGGAGTCGGGACAGCTACTATGGCTACACCTTC. Translating gives CAWSRDSYYGYTF. The chain links TRBV30 to TRBJ1-2; TRBD1 matches at 7 bases. Germline V gene lookup returns CDR1 GTSNPN and CDR2 SVGIG (reference sequence). J lost 3 bases, V lost 2 bases, and 3 bases had no gene match. The CDR3 is 13 amino acids. Based on the CDR3 plus reference TRBV30 and TRBJ1-2, the full variable domain is SQTIHQWPATLVQPVGSPLSLECTVEGTSNPNLYWYRQAAGRGLQLLFYSVGIGQISSEVPQNLSASRPQDRQFILSSKKLLLSDSGFYLCAWSRDSYYGYTFGSGTRLTVV.

This clone was observed a single time. The CDR3 loop is CASRGGADTEAFF. The CDR3 DNA reads as TGTGCCAGCAGAGGGGGGGCTGACACTGAAGCTTTCTTT. The rearrangement uses TRBV28 and TRBJ1-1, with a weak D call TRBD1 (6 bases). V was pared by 6 bases and J by 3 bases, with 11 bases between. Germline V gives CDR1 MDHEN, CDR2 SYDVKM. CDR3 length: 13 amino acids.

The rearrangement uses TRBV6-4 and TRBJ2-2; 10 nucleotides agree with TRBD2. Germline loops: CDR1 MRHNA, CDR2 SNTAGT. The CDR3 has 16 amino acids. V lost 3 bases to trimming and J lost 0 bases; unmatched junction nucleotides: 1. The DNA for the CDR3 is TGTGCCAGCAGTGAAGGGACTAGCGCGAACACCGGGGAGCTGTTTTTT. Its translation: CASSEGTSANTGELFF.

CDR3 sequence reads: CATRETGATEAFF. The CDR3 coding sequence is TGTGCCACCAGGGAGACAGGGGCCACTGAAGCTTTCTTT. V is TRBV24-1 and J is TRBJ1-1; 8 bases are shared with TRBD1. This CDR3 is built from 13 residues. Trimming at V came to 7 bases and at J to 4 bases, leaving 4 bases not matched to a gene. Per the germline V gene, CDR1 is KGHDR and CDR2 is SFDVKD.

The V gene is TRBV28, the J gene TRBJ1-1, with 8 positions matching TRBD1. V lost 3 bases, J lost 11 bases, and 5 bases stayed unmatched. Germline V CDR1 and CDR2: MDHEN, SYDVKM. This CDR3 spans 12 amino acids. This chain's CDR3 is CASSFRGRTAFF. DNA of the CDR3: TGTGCCAGCAGTTTCAGGGGGCGAACTGCTTTCTTT. The complete variable domain, with remaining parts taken from reference TRBV28 and TRBJ1-1, reads DVKVTQSSRYLVKRTGEKVFLECVQDMDHENMFWYRQDPGLGLRLIYFSYDVKMKEKGDIPEGYSVSREKKERFSLILESASTNQTSMYLCASSFRGRTAFFGQGTRLTVV.

This clone was detected only a few times. The V and J genes are TRBV29-1 and TRBJ1-6; D is uncertain. Germline V gene lookup returns CDR1 SQVTM and CDR2 ANQGSEA. The CDR3 length is 13 residues. V was trimmed by 6 bases and J by 8 bases, leaving 14 bases between them. The CDR3 is CSVGFEKDSPLHF. For the CDR3, the DNA is TGCAGCGTCGGGTTCGAGAAGGATTCACCCCTCCACTTT.

The chain has TRBV5-1 and TRBJ2-2, with 8 positions matching TRBD1. The V gene's germline CDR1 is SGHRS and CDR2 YFSETQ. Trimming at V came to 7 bases and at J to 3 bases, leaving 5 bases not matched to a gene. The CDR3 covers 14 residues. CDR3 loop: CASAGGLDTGELFF. Written as DNA, the CDR3 is TGCGCCAGCGCAGGGGGCTTGGACACCGGGGAGCTGTTTTTT.

V gene TRBV3-1 (or the pseudogene TRBV3-2) combines with J gene TRBJ2-5; 9 positions match TRBD1. V lost 0 bases, J lost 5 bases, and 4 bases stayed unmatched. The CDR3 consists of 15 residues. Germline lookup yields CDR1 LGHDT and CDR2 YNNKEL (reference sequence). In DNA, the CDR3 is TGTGCCAGCAGCCAAGATGGGACAGGGTGGGAGACCCAGTACTTC. This sequence encodes CASSQDGTGWETQYF.

Details on this clone: Germline is not matched at one junction end, which may reflect a read error. The chain couples TRBV7-7 to TRBJ2-1; the D gene is possibly TRBD2 (5 bases). CDR1 SSHAT and CDR2 FNYEAQ come from the germline V gene (reference sequence). The CDR3 loop spans 13 amino acids. CDR3 protein: CASSLAIEREQFF. CDR3 DNA sequence: TGTGCTAGCAGCTTAGCGATCGAGCGGGAGCAGTTCTTC.

The chain uses TRBV5-5 and TRBJ2-5; 8 bases match TRBD1. Germline lookup yields CDR1 SGHKS and CDR2 YYEKEE (reference sequence). The CDR3 runs 14 residues. Trimming took 2 bases from V and 2 from J; bases not matched to a gene: 2. Written as DNA, the CDR3 is TGTGCCAGCAGCTTACAGGGGGTTCAAGAGACCCAGTACTTC. Translating gives CASSLQGVQETQYF. The complete variable domain, with remaining parts taken from reference TRBV5-5 and TRBJ2-5, reads DAGVTQSPTHLIKTRGQQVTLRCSPISGHKSVSWYQQVLGQGPQFIFQYYEKEERGRGNFPDRFSARQFPNYSSELNVNALLLGDSALYLCASSLQGVQETQYFGPGTRLLVL.

The chain uses TRBV15 and TRBJ2-7, with no clear D. CDR3 length equals 14 residues. V was trimmed by 1 base and J by 2 bases, leaving 9 bases between them. Germline V gene data show CDR1 as LNHNV and CDR2 as YYDKDF (reference sequence). CDR3 sequence reads: CATSRAGLTYEQYF. The DNA for the CDR3 is TGTGCCACCAGCAGAGCAGGCCTCACCTACGAGCAGTACTTC.

The CDR3 coding sequence is TGTGCCAGCAGTCAAGGGACTGCTGAAGCTTTCTTT. Amino acid sequence: CASSQGTAEAFF. This chain connects TRBV12-3 or TRBV12-4 to TRBJ1-1; a possible D gene is TRBD1 (5 bases). This CDR3 contains 12 residues. Trimming cost V 5 bases and J 6 bases, with 10 bases left between them.